This TCR beta chain was identified during a study of blood T cell repertoires in COVID-19. Study-level information: The study drew acute and convalescent COVID-19 samples from the United States, Italy and Spain. T cells, B-cell-depleted T cells, or PBMCs supplied cDNA or gDNA.

Generated by immunoSEQ multiplex PCR, the TCRdb table keeps only in-frame clones and is missing some. This table holds over 250,000 clones, 85% found once. Germline-derived CDR1 and CDR2 are SGHKS and YYEKEE (reference sequence). There are 16 residues in the CDR3. The junction had 6 bases not matched to a gene; V was cut back by 4 bases and J by 0 bases. This chain links TRBV5-5 with TRBJ2-3; TRBD1 matches at 9 bases. This clonotype originated in a man aged 45 to 65 with active or convalescent COVID-19. The sequenced sample was peripheral blood. The CDR3 DNA is TGTGCCAGCAGCCCGACCGGGACAGGGAGCACAGATACGCAGTATTTT. Encoded protein: CASSPTGTGSTDTQYF. The full variable domain, in which reference TRBV5-5 and TRBJ2-3 provide the parts outside the CDR3, is DAGVTQSPTHLIKTRGQQVTLRCSPISGHKSVSWYQQVLGQGPQFIFQYYEKEERGRGNFPDRFSARQFPNYSSELNVNALLLGDSALYLCASSPTGTGSTDTQYFGPGTRLTVL.